The 21 T cell receptor beta chains below all came from one sample that was sequenced in a study of cytomegalovirus exposure and HLA in healthy donors. PCR primers comprised 60 Vbeta and 13 Jbeta primers. Profiling relied on immunoSEQ multiplex PCR, and the TCRdb table lists in-frame clones only, not all of them. Among fewer than 150,000 clones listed, 77% were seen once. Material: PBMCs. These receptors all come from a human donor in good health.

The chain joins TRBV19 to TRBJ2-7, with a possible D match to TRBD2 (5 bases). The CDR3 covers 13 residues. The V end lost 5 bases, the J end lost 3 bases, and 11 bases lay between the germline ends. Germline loops: CDR1 LNHDA, CDR2 SQIVND (reference sequence). The CDR3 spells CASSEGESYEQYF. The CDR3 region has the DNA TGTGCCAGTAGTGAGGGAGAGAGCTACGAGCAGTACTTC.

This chain links TRBV5-1 with TRBJ1-1, with 7 bases lining up with TRBD1. Germline loops: CDR1 SGHRS, CDR2 YFSETQ. This CDR3 region has 13 residues. V gave up 4 bases and J gave up 11 bases; unmatched junction bases: 11. CDR3 bases: TGCGCCAGCAGCCTGGGTGGGGGACAGATGGCTTTCTTT. Its protein product is CASSLGGGQMAFF.

The chain is built from TRBV5-1 and TRBJ2-7; no reliable D call. The CDR3 loop spans 16 amino acids. With 0 bases removed from V and 0 bases from J, the gap between germline ends came to 13 bases. The germline CDR1 and CDR2 sequences are SGHRS and YFSETQ. In nucleotides, the CDR3 is TGCGCCAGCAGCTTGGGGTACAGTGTTACCTCCTACGAGCAGTACTTC. It is translated as CASSLGYSVTSYEQYF.

The rearrangement links TRBV27 to TRBJ2-5; 8 bases align to TRBD1. CDR1 is MNHEY and CDR2 is SMNVEV in the germline V gene (reference sequence). Unmatched junction bases numbered 13, after V lost 6 bases and J lost 13 bases. This CDR3 is 13 amino acids long. The CDR3 loop reads CASRIGPGGGPYF. CDR3 DNA: TGTGCCAGCAGAATCGGTCCAGGGGGCGGCCCGTACTTC.

The chain is built from TRBV9 and TRBJ2-3, with 12 positions matching TRBD2. CDR3 length equals 18 residues. Germline loops: CDR1 SGDLS, CDR2 YYNGEE. V dropped 0 bases and J dropped 3; count of bases not matched to a gene: 8. In DNA form, the CDR3 reads TGTGCCAGCAGCGTAGGGCTAGCGGGAGGGCCTGGTACAGATACGCAGTATTTT. Translating it yields CASSVGLAGGPGTDTQYF.

The V and J genes are TRBV11-2 and TRBJ1-1, with a possible D match to TRBD1 (5 bases). Germline V CDR1 and CDR2: SGHAT, FQNNGV. Trimming removed 1 base from V and 0 bases from J, with 18 bases in between. This CDR3 contains 18 residues. The DNA of the CDR3 is TGTGCCAGCAGCTTAGTTCCTGGGGGGGGGTCTATGAACACTGAAGCTTTCTTT. Residues: CASSLVPGGGSMNTEAFF.

The rearrangement links TRBV29-1 to TRBJ2-1; D may be TRBD1 (5 bases). V gave up 1 base and J gave up 10 bases, with 20 bases separating them. The CDR3 spans 15 residues. Germline CDR1 SQVTM, CDR2 ANQGSEA. CDR3 in DNA: TGCAGCGTTGAAGGGCCGCAGGGTTTGATACTCGAGCAGTTCTTC. Its translation: CSVEGPQGLILEQFF.

This clone was seen only a few times. The chain couples TRBV2 to TRBJ1-4; D unclear. The length of the CDR3 is 11 residues. Between the trimmed V and J ends, which lost 4 bases and 7 bases, there was a span of 4 bases. Germline values: CDR1 SNHLY, CDR2 FYNNEI. CDR3 bases: TGTGCCAGCAGTGCGAGTGAAAAACTGTTTTTT. Amino acid sequence: CASSASEKLFF. Using reference TRBV2 and TRBJ1-4 for the parts outside the CDR3, the full variable domain is EPEVTQTPSHQVTQMGQEVILRCVPISNHLYFYWYRQILGQKVEFLVSFYNNEISEKSEIFDDQFSVERPDGSNFTLKIRSTKLEDSAMYFCASSASEKLFFGSGTQLSVL.

The rearrangement uses TRBV5-4 and TRBJ1-5; 9 bases fit TRBD1. This CDR3 spans 15 amino acids. Germline V gene sequence: CDR1 SGHNT, CDR2 YYREEE (reference sequence). Trimming at V came to 0 bases and at J to 4 bases, leaving 2 bases not matched to a gene. The CDR3 protein is CASSLDRGQNQPQHF. CDR3 nucleotides: TGTGCCAGCAGCTTGGACAGGGGGCAGAATCAGCCCCAGCATTTT.

J is TRBJ2-2 and V is TRBV7-8; 11 nucleotides agree with TRBD2. The trim removed 5 bases at V and 0 bases at J, leaving 2 bases unmatched. From germline, CDR1 is SGHVS and CDR2 FQNEAQ. The CDR3 extends over 16 amino acids. The CDR3 DNA is TGTGCCAGCAGCGCGACTAGCGGGGCGAACACCGGGGAGCTGTTTTTT. The encoded protein is CASSATSGANTGELFF.

V usage is TRBV4-1 and J usage is TRBJ2-6; TRBD2 matches at 7 bases. The CDR3 extends over 17 amino acids. In germline, CDR1 is MGHRA, CDR2 YSYEKL. The V segment lost 3 bases and the J segment 2 bases; nucleotides outside the gene matches: 7. CDR3 region: CASSQGGISAGANVLTF. DNA of the CDR3: TGCGCCAGCAGCCAGGGGGGGATCTCTGCTGGGGCCAACGTCCTGACTTTC.

This chain connects TRBV10-3 to TRBJ1-5; D possibly corresponds to TRBD1 (5 bases). This CDR3 region has 16 residues. Germline V gene lookup returns CDR1 ENHRY and CDR2 SYGVKD. Trimming cost V 3 bases and J 3 bases, with 15 bases left between them. CDR3 amino acids: CAISDYQGGSNQPQHF. The CDR3 coding sequence is TGTGCCATCAGTGACTATCAGGGAGGCTCCAATCAGCCCCAGCATTTT.

The CDR3 reads CASASGPGGLPEAFF. The CDR3 coding sequence is TGTGCCAGCGCCTCCGGGCCCGGGGGTCTTCCTGAAGCTTTCTTT. V and J are TRBV5-6 and TRBJ1-1, with D perhaps TRBD1 (5 bases). V lost 7 bases and J lost 6, with 22 bases in between. Germline CDR1 SGHDT, CDR2 YYEEEE. The CDR3 sequence is 15 residues long.

The chain combines TRBV10-3 with TRBJ2-7; perhaps TRBD2 as D (5 bases). V gave up 6 bases and J gave up 5 bases, with 20 bases separating them. The CDR3 extends over 15 amino acids. Germline CDR1 is ENHRY and CDR2 is SYGVKD. CDR3 protein: CAISHLIQPEDEQYF. As DNA, the CDR3 is TGTGCCATCAGCCACCTCATCCAACCGGAGGACGAGCAGTACTTC.

This chain links TRBV5-1 with TRBJ2-2; D is possibly TRBD2 (6 bases). The CDR3 has 17 residues. Germline V lookup: CDR1 SGHRS, CDR2 YFSETQ. The V and J ends lost 0 bases and 4 bases respectively, with 16 bases between them. The CDR3 DNA follows: TGCGCCAGCAGCTTGGCCGGGGGTAGGGGAAGCACCGGGGAGCTGTTTTTT. The encoded protein is CASSLAGGRGSTGELFF.

CDR3 protein: CASSPQVIANTGELFF. The CDR3 coding sequence is TGTGCCAGCTCACCGCAGGTTATAGCGAACACCGGGGAGCTGTTTTTT. The chain employs TRBV18 and TRBJ2-2; the D is unclear. The germline V gene encodes CDR1 KGHSH and CDR2 LQKENI. With 3 bases removed from V and 0 bases from J, the gap between germline ends came to 11 bases. CDR3 length: 16 residues.

The chain carries TRBV7-2 and TRBJ2-2, with TRBD1 identical over 7 bases. The germline V gene has CDR1 SGHTA and CDR2 FQGNSA. Germline trimming cut 8 bases from V and 0 bases from J; bases unmatched to any gene: 18. This CDR3 comprises 19 residues. The CDR3 coding sequence is TGTGCCAGCCGACCATCAGTGAAGGGGACAGTTACGAACACCGGGGAGCTGTTTTTT. It codes for CASRPSVKGTVTNTGELFF. The full variable domain, rest sourced from reference TRBV7-2 and TRBJ2-2, is GAGVSQSPSNKVTEKGKDVELRCDPISGHTALYWYRQSLGQGLEFLIYFQGNSAPDKSGLPSDRFSAERTGGSVSTLTIQRTQQEDSAVYLCASRPSVKGTVTNTGELFFGEGSRLTVL.

This sequence joins TRBV28 and TRBJ2-7; possible D gene TRBD1, 6 bases. Per the germline V gene, CDR1 is MDHEN and CDR2 is SYDVKM. V was shortened by 2 bases and J by 0 bases, with 11 bases between the two germline ends. The CDR3 runs to 15 residues. CDR3 in DNA: TGTGCCAGCAGTTTAATCAGGGGTAGCTCCTACGAGCAGTACTTC. Protein sequence: CASSLIRGSSYEQYF.

This rearrangement joins TRBV7-2 to TRBJ2-5; 12 bases map to TRBD2. The CDR3 is made up of 17 amino acids. Losses at the gene ends were 5 bases for V and 5 bases for J; bases not matched to a gene: 12. Germline lookup yields CDR1 SGHTA and CDR2 FQGNSA. CDR3 sequence: CASSQRLAGVTRETQYF. Here the CDR3 DNA reads TGTGCCAGCAGCCAAAGACTAGCGGGAGTAACTCGGGAGACCCAGTACTTC.

The chain has TRBV4-1 and TRBJ2-7; a possible D gene is TRBD1 (6 bases). This CDR3 contains 15 residues. V lost 4 bases and J 2 bases, leaving 15 bases between the germline ends. The V gene's germline CDR1 is MGHRA and CDR2 YSYEKL. CDR3 DNA sequence: TGCGCCAGCAGCCGAATTCAGGGGTTCACCTACGAGCAGTACTTC. Translation: CASSRIQGFTYEQYF.

The CDR3 is CASSPGVGRAGNEQFF. In DNA, the CDR3 is TGTGCCAGCAGTCCCGGCGTCGGGAGGGCCGGAAATGAGCAGTTCTTC. The chain recombines TRBV28 with TRBJ2-1, with 8 positions matching TRBD2. The CDR3 covers 16 residues. The V and J ends lost 5 bases and 7 bases, in that order; junction bases with no gene match: 13. Looked up from germline, CDR1 is MDHEN and CDR2 is SYDVKM.